A selection of T cell receptor beta chains follows, all from one sample in a study of shared clonotypes between healthy human individuals. The table came from immunoSEQ multiplex PCR; TCRdb's copy has only in-frame clones and leaves some out. The profile covers 2.3 million or so clones, with approximately 93% appearing a single time and 0.39% taken by the ten largest. Sequenced: naive CD4+ T cells from PBMCs. The receptors derive from a young man in good health. Some clones in this sample may be carry-over from other donors' samples. The CDR3 runs from the conserved cysteine through the conserved F or W. Fields, in order: V gene, clone size, D gene, J gene, CDR3 protein, CDR3 DNA. A D gene is named only where the DNA matches it firmly. Size is omitted from some rows. Given values are once, few, many or a class for expanded clones.

TRBV7-2,NA,NA,TRBJ2-2,CASSPRQDNPGELFF,TGTGCCAGCAGCCCCCGACAGGACAACCCCGGGGAGCTGTTTTTT
TRBV19,NA,NA,TRBJ1-2,CASTDRGGYTF,TGTGCCAGTACCGACAGAGGGGGCTACACCTTC
TRBV6-1,NA,TRBD1,TRBJ1-4,CASRRTGGNEKLFF,TGTGCCAGCAGGAGGACAGGGGGTAATGAAAAACTGTTTTTT
TRBV19,NA,NA,TRBJ2-3,CASSPPPTQYF,TGTGCCAGTAGCCCCCCCCCGACGCAGTATTTT
TRBV30,NA,TRBD2,TRBJ2-3,CAVAGVTDTQYF,TGTGCCGTAGCGGGCGTCACAGATACGCAGTATTTT
TRBV6-1,NA,NA,TRBJ1-4,CASSELRFGEKLFF,TGTGCCAGCAGTGAACTTAGGTTCGGTGAAAAACTGTTTTTT
TRBV19,NA,NA,TRBJ2-1,CASSRRSNEQFF,TGTGCCAGTAGTAGACGGAGCAATGAGCAGTTCTTC
TRBV27,NA,NA,TRBJ2-7,CASSLVSGSLYEQYF,TGTGCCAGCAGTTTAGTGTCAGGGTCTCTCTACGAGCAGTACTTC
TRBV19,NA,NA,TRBJ1-2,CASNPLGGQNGYTF,TGTGCCAGTAACCCCCTCGGGGGGCAGAATGGCTACACCTTC
TRBV7-2,NA,NA,TRBJ2-5,CASSLDQETQYF,TGTGCCAGCAGCTTAGACCAAGAGACCCAGTACTTC
TRBV10-3,NA,NA,TRBJ1-3,CAIGNGRQLSGNTIYF,TGTGCCATCGGGAACGGACGGCAACTCTCTGGAAACACCATATATTTT
TRBV2,few,NA,TRBJ1-3,CASSEDKVSGNTIYF,TGTGCCAGCAGTGAAGATAAGGTCTCTGGAAACACCATATATTTT
TRBV30,NA,NA,TRBJ2-3,CAWNSGSTDTQYF,TGTGCCTGGAACAGCGGGAGCACAGATACGCAGTATTTT
TRBV28,few,NA,TRBJ1-1,CASNTRQGSTEAFF,TGTGCCAGCAACACCCGGCAGGGGAGCACTGAAGCTTTCTTT
TRBV11-3,NA,TRBD1,TRBJ2-1,CASSSPDRGDEQFF,TGTGCCAGCAGCTCCCCAGACAGGGGCGATGAGCAGTTCTTC
TRBV18,NA,TRBD2,TRBJ2-3,CASSPGGTYPTDTQYF,TGTGCCAGCTCACCGGGGGGGACCTACCCCACAGATACGCAGTATTTT
TRBV28,NA,NA,TRBJ1-5,CASLPRGRLAQPQHF,TGTGCCAGCCTACCGAGAGGGCGCCTCGCTCAGCCCCAGCATTTT
TRBV18,once,NA,TRBJ2-3,CASSPRLGDTQYF,TGTGCCAGCTCACCACGACTGGGAGATACGCAGTATTTT
TRBV5-1,NA,NA,TRBJ1-2,CASSLVVGRWDGYTF,TGCGCCAGCAGCTTGGTTGTGGGGCGCTGGGATGGCTACACCTTC
TRBV2,NA,TRBD1,TRBJ2-3,CASSGRDRGQTDTQYF,TGTGCCAGCAGTGGACGGGACAGGGGGCAGACAGATACGCAGTATTTT
TRBV28,NA,NA,TRBJ2-1,CASSLRMAGGYNEQFF,TGTGCCAGCAGCCTCAGGATGGCAGGGGGGTACAATGAGCAGTTCTTC
TRBV30,NA,NA,TRBJ2-1,CAWSRQYNEQFF,TGTGCCTGGAGTAGACAGTACAATGAGCAGTTCTTC
TRBV4-3,NA,NA,TRBJ2-3,CASSQDLTNTDTQYF,TGCGCCAGCAGCCAAGATCTCACCAACACAGATACGCAGTATTTT
TRBV5-1,NA,TRBD1,TRBJ2-3,CASRGTGPSRPDTQYF,TGCGCCAGCAGGGGGACAGGACCCTCCCGGCCAGATACGCAGTATTTT
TRBV5-1,NA,NA,TRBJ2-5,CASSPTQGRETQYF,TGCGCCAGCAGCCCGACTCAGGGGCGGGAGACCCAGTACTTC
TRBV7-6,NA,NA,TRBJ2-1,CASSLDSGSSYNEQFF,TGTGCCAGCAGCTTAGACAGCGGAAGCTCCTACAATGAGCAGTTCTTC
TRBV27,once,NA,TRBJ2-1,CASSFRGNEQFF,TGTGCCAGCAGTTTTCGAGGCAATGAGCAGTTCTTC
TRBV28,NA,NA,TRBJ1-2,CASTALRGFNGYTF,TGTGCCAGCACCGCCCTTAGGGGGTTTAATGGCTACACCTTC
TRBV2,NA,NA,TRBJ1-1,CASSGGGRATEAFF,TGTGCCAGCAGTGGGGGGGGCAGGGCCACTGAAGCTTTCTTT
TRBV6-5,NA,NA,TRBJ2-7,CASSFLPRLVWYEQYF,TGTGCCAGCAGTTTCTTACCTCGCCTAGTGTGGTACGAGCAGTACTTC
TRBV28,NA,NA,TRBJ2-5,CAIRGGSQETQYF,TGTGCCATCAGGGGGGGCTCGCAAGAGACCCAGTACTTC
TRBV9,NA,NA,TRBJ2-1,CASSVAPLGGNEQFF,TGTGCCAGCAGCGTAGCTCCCCTGGGGGGCAATGAGCAGTTCTTC
TRBV5-1,NA,TRBD1,TRBJ1-2,CASSFGTGVGYGYTF,TGCGCCAGCAGCTTTGGTACAGGGGTTGGCTATGGCTACACCTTC
TRBV11-2,NA,NA,TRBJ1-1,CASSLVVLNTEAFF,TGTGCCAGCAGCTTAGTGGTACTGAACACTGAAGCTTTCTTT
TRBV19,NA,TRBD1,TRBJ1-2,CASAGQGGSYGYTF,TGTGCCAGTGCCGGACAGGGCGGTTCCTATGGCTACACCTTC
TRBV28,NA,TRBD1,TRBJ1-4,CASSPGGTGFEKLFF,TGTGCCAGCAGTCCTGGGGGGACAGGGTTCGAAAAACTGTTTTTT
TRBV5-1,NA,TRBD2,TRBJ2-3,CASSLLADYSTDTQYF,TGCGCCAGCAGCTTGCTAGCGGACTATAGCACAGATACGCAGTATTTT
TRBV2,once,NA,TRBJ1-2,CASSEAGGSYTF,TGTGCCAGCAGTGAAGCCGGCGGGAGTTACACCTTC
TRBV2,NA,TRBD1,TRBJ2-6,CASRGTGAGANVLTF,TGTGCCAGCAGAGGGACAGGGGCTGGGGCCAACGTCCTGACTTTC
TRBV18,NA,TRBD2,TRBJ2-2,CASSLGLAVNTGELFF,TGTGCCAGCTCACTTGGACTAGCGGTAAACACCGGGGAGCTGTTTTTT
TRBV2,NA,NA,TRBJ1-5,CASRDGLSNQPQHF,TGTGCCAGCCGGGACGGGCTGAGCAATCAGCCCCAGCATTTT
TRBV28,once,TRBD2,TRBJ2-3,CATNEAGEGTDTQYF,TGTGCCACCAACGAAGCGGGAGAGGGCACAGATACGCAGTATTTT
TRBV7-9,NA,TRBD2,TRBJ2-7,CASSSGTSGSLLGEQYF,TGTGCCAGCAGCTCTGGGACTAGCGGGAGTCTATTGGGCGAGCAGTACTTC
TRBV25-1,once,TRBD2,TRBJ2-3,CASSQAGALDTQYF,TGTGCCAGCAGTCAAGCGGGAGCTTTGGATACGCAGTATTTT
TRBV30,NA,TRBD1,TRBJ2-2,CAWRDREAGELFF,TGTGCCTGGAGGGACAGGGAGGCCGGGGAGCTGTTTTTT